This paragraph reports one T cell receptor (beta chain). The repertoire was sequenced with immunoSEQ multiplex PCR; TCRdb's copy has only in-frame clones and lacks some. The data contain hundreds of thousands of clones, roughly nine tenths of them singletons. The source of the sample is a study of blood T cell repertoires in COVID-19. Turning to the study itself: Sources were T cells, B-cell-depleted T cells, or PBMCs; the material itself was cDNA or gDNA.

What the recovered Cohort 3 donors had was two negative PCRs, clearance, or symptom resolution. Germline V CDR1 and CDR2: SGHRS, YFSETQ. The CDR3 runs 14 residues. V shed 3 bases and J 12 bases; nucleotides not matched to a gene: 12. The TCR sequence derives from a woman aged 18-30 years who had recovered from COVID-19. The chain uses TRBV5-1 and TRBJ2-5; TRBD2 matches at 9 bases. The sample consisted of PBMCs or T cells enriched from blood (not recorded which). In nucleotides, the CDR3 is TGCGCCAGCAGCTCCCACCTAGCGGGGAGACATAAGTACTTC. Amino acid sequence: CASSSHLAGRHKYF.